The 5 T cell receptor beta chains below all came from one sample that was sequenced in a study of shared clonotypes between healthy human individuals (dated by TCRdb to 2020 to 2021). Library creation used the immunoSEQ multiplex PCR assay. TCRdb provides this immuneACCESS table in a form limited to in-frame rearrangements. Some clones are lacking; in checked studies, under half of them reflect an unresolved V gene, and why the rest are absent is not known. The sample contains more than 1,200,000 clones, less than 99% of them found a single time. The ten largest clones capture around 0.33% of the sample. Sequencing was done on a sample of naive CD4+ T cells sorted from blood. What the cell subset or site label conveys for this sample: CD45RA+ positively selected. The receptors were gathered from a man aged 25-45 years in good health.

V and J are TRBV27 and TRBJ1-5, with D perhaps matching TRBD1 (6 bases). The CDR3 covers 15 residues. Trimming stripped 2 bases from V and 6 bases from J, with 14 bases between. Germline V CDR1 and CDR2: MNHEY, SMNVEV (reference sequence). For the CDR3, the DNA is TGTGCCAGCAGTTTAGGGCAGGGGTATGGTCAGCCCCAGCATTTT. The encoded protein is CASSLGQGYGQPQHF.

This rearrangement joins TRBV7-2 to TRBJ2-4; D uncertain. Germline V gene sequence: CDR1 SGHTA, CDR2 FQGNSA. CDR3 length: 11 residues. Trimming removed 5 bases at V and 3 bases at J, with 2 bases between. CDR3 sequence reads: CASSNKNIQYF. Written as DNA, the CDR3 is TGTGCCAGCAGCAACAAAAACATTCAGTACTTC.

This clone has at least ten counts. CDR3 residues: CASSFHREKWGNQPQHF. In DNA form, the CDR3 reads TGTGCCAGCAGTTTTCACAGGGAGAAGTGGGGCAATCAGCCCCAGCATTTT. This rearrangement joins TRBV28 to TRBJ1-5; possibly TRBD1 for D (6 bases). This CDR3 is built from 17 residues. Germline V gene lookup returns CDR1 MDHEN and CDR2 SYDVKM. V lost 3 bases, J lost 2 bases, and 17 bases lay in between.

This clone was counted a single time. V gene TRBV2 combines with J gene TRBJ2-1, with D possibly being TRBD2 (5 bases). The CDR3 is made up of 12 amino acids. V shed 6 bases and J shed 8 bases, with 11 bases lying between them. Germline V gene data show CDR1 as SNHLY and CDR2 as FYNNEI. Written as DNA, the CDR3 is TGTGCCAGCAGCACGGGGTCCGATGAGCAGTTCTTC. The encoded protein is CASSTGSDEQFF. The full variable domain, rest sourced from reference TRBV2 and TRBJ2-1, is EPEVTQTPSHQVTQMGQEVILRCVPISNHLYFYWYRQILGQKVEFLVSFYNNEISEKSEIFDDQFSVERPDGSNFTLKIRSTKLEDSAMYFCASSTGSDEQFFGPGTRLTVL.

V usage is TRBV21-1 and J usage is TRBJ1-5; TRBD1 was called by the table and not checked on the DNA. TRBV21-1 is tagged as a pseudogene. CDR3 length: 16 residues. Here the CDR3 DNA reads TGTGCCAGCAGCAAAGGTTGGGACAGGGCTTGTCAGCCCCAGCATTTT. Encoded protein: CASSKGWDRACQPQHF.